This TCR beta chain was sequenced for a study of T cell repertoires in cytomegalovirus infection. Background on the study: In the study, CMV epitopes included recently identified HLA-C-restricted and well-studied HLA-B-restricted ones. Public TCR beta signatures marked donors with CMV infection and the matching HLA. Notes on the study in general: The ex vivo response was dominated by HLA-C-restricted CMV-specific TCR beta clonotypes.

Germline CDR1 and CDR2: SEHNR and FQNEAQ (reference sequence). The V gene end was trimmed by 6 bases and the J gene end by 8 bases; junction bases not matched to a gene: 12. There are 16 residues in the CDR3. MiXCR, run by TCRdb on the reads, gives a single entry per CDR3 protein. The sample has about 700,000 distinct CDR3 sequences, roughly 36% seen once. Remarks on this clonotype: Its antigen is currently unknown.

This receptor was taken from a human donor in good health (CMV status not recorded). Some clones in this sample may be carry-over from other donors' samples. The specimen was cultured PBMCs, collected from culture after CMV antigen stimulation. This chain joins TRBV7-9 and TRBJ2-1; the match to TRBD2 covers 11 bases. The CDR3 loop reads CASRTPSGRLRDEQFF. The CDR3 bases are TGTGCCAGCAGGACCCCTAGCGGGAGGCTTAGGGATGAGCAGTTCTTC.